Below are 21 T cell receptor beta chains sequenced from a single sample in a study of blood T cells in healthy people across ages (dated by TCRdb to between 2014 and 2017). Library creation used 5' RACE. These reads were obtained on an Illumina HiSeq 2500. A second PCR of roughly 6 to 11 cycles was run with a J-beta primer mix and a sample-barcoded 5' primer. TCRdb trimmed the raw reads at Q25, called clones with MiXCR and kept productive beta chains. Rows with one shared CDR3 protein collapse into an entry with the most common genes and DNA. A total of roughly 640,000 distinct CDR3 sequences appear in this sample, about 30% of them only once. The top ten clonotypes cover 15% to 17% of the sample. Sequenced: blood. The receptors were gathered from a woman of 80 years or more in good health.

This clonotype was counted only a few times. This may be a read error: a much more frequent sequence differs by one nucleotide. The J gene is TRBJ2-7, the V gene TRBV29-1; the D is unclear. Per the germline V gene, CDR1 is SQVTM and CDR2 is ANQGSEA. The CDR3 extends over 12 amino acids. V shed 0 bases and J shed 7 bases, with 10 bases lying between them. The DNA for the CDR3 is TGCAGCGTTGAAGAGGGCTTGGATGAGCAGTACTTC. It is translated as CSVEEGLDEQYF.

The V and J genes are TRBV15 and TRBJ2-1; no firm D call. Germline lookup yields CDR1 LNHNV and CDR2 YYDKDF (reference sequence). CDR3 length: 14 amino acids. Trimming took off 1 base at V and 10 bases at J, with 14 bases between the two ends. CDR3 protein: CATSRAGKNYEQFF. CDR3 nucleotides: TGTGCCACCAGCAGAGCAGGTAAGAACTACGAGCAGTTCTTC.

Worth noting for this clonotype: Relative to the germline gene, one junction end is altered; a read error may explain this. The J gene is TRBJ1-2, the V gene TRBV7-2, with D possibly being TRBD1 (5 bases). The CDR3 runs 14 residues. CDR1 and CDR2 from the germline V gene are SGHTA and FQGNSA. The CDR3, as DNA: TGTGCCAGCAGCCTCGCGGGGGGGAACTATGGCCACACCTTC. Translating gives CASSLAGGNYGHTF.

The J gene is TRBJ2-7, the V gene TRBV5-1, with 10 nucleotides matching TRBD2. The CDR3 sequence is 16 residues long. CDR1 and CDR2 (germline): SGHRS, YFSETQ. The J segment lost 7 bases and the V segment lost 3 bases, leaving 13 bases of the junction unmatched. The CDR3 nucleotides read TGCGCCAGCAGCTCGTCACTAGCGGGGAAGAACAATGAGCAGTACTTC. Amino acid sequence: CASSSSLAGKNNEQYF.

This clonotype has ten or more counts. This chain uses TRBV12-3 or TRBV12-4 with TRBJ1-2, with 7 bases lining up with TRBD1. Trimming at V came to 3 bases and at J to 13 bases, leaving 8 bases not matched to a gene. The CDR3 covers 12 residues. The CDR3 nucleotides are TGTGCCAGCAGTTTGGGGGACAGAGAAAGCACCTTC. It yields the protein CASSLGDRESTF.

A single count supports this clonotype. This may be a read error, as it is one base from a much larger clone. Since the CDR3 does not end with the conserved phenylalanine or tryptophan, this likely comes from a read error. The CDR3 here is CSARDPRGLSETQYL. The CDR3, as DNA: TGCAGTGCTAGAGATCCCCGGGGGCTGTCGGAGACCCAGTACTTA. The V call is TRBV20-1, the J call TRBJ2-7; D is perhaps TRBD1 or TRBD2 (6 bases each). The J call is in doubt because the DNA end fits TRBJ2-5 better. The CDR3 runs 15 residues. Germline values: CDR1 DFQATT, CDR2 SNEGSKA (reference sequence).

This clonotype was recorded many times. The chain links TRBV10-3 to TRBJ2-1, with unresolved D. Germline V CDR1 and CDR2: ENHRY, SYGVKD. The CDR3 extends over 15 amino acids. Trimming stripped 6 bases from V and 0 bases from J, with 12 bases between. The DNA for the CDR3 is TGTGCCATCAGGAAAGTAGGAAGCTCCTACAATGAGCAGTTCTTC. This codes for CAIRKVGSSYNEQFF.

The rearrangement joins TRBV20-1 to TRBJ1-1, with D maybe TRBD1 (6 bases). The V end lost 6 bases, the J end lost 5 bases, and 19 bases lay between the germline ends. This CDR3 comprises 14 residues. Germline assignment: CDR1 DFQATT and CDR2 SNEGSKA (reference sequence). The CDR3 is CSAQTGAGGTEAFF. CDR3 nucleotides: TGCAGTGCACAGACAGGCGCGGGTGGTACTGAAGCTTTCTTT.

At least ten counts were recorded for this clonotype. The chain has TRBV28 and TRBJ2-5; 9 bases agree with TRBD1. The CDR3 has 15 residues. The V gene end was trimmed by 7 bases and the J gene end by 1 base; junction bases not matched to a gene: 7. Germline V gene lookup returns CDR1 MDHEN and CDR2 SYDVKM. DNA of the CDR3: TGTGCCAGCAAACTACAGGGGGCGAGCCAAGAGACCCAGTACTTC. The encoded protein is CASKLQGASQETQYF.

This chain joins TRBV29-1 and TRBJ2-4; 9 nucleotides line up with TRBD1. The J call is doubtful: the DNA matches TRBJ2-7 better. Germline V gene lookup returns CDR1 SQVTM and CDR2 ANQGSEA. This CDR3 has 14 amino acids. The CDR3 spells CSVEEDRGGYEQYF. As DNA, the CDR3 is TGCAGCGTTGAAGAGGACAGGGGCGGGTACGAGCAGTACTTC.

This clonotype was recorded a few times. The chain recombines TRBV5-1 with TRBJ2-3, with D uncertain. The CDR3 covers 14 residues. Trimming shortened V by 0 bases and J by 4 bases, and 9 bases separated the two germline ends. CDR1 and CDR2 (germline): SGHRS, YFSETQ. Written as DNA, the CDR3 is TGCGCCAGCAGCTTGGACCAGAGTGCAGATACGCAGTATTTT. Its translation: CASSLDQSADTQYF.

The V call is TRBV5-1, the J call TRBJ2-1; the D gene could be TRBD1 or TRBD2 (6 bases each). The germline gives CDR1 SGHRS, CDR2 YFSETQ. This CDR3 is 16 amino acids long. V lost 3 bases and J 6 bases, leaving 19 bases between the germline ends. The CDR3 DNA sequence: TGCGCCAGCAGCTGGGGGGCAACGGAGGGGAGCAATGAGCAGTTCTTC. Amino acid sequence: CASSWGATEGSNEQFF.

This clonotype was seen ten or more times. This chain connects TRBV6-2 or TRBV6-3 to TRBJ2-1; D tentatively reads TRBD1 or TRBD2 (5 bases each). V was clipped by 4 bases and J by 14 bases, with 18 bases between them. Germline CDR1 MNHEY, CDR2 SVGEGT. The CDR3 loop spans 13 amino acids. The CDR3 sequence is CASSSARGAGEFF. CDR3 bases: TGTGCCAGCAGTTCTGCCCGGGGCGCTGGGGAGTTCTTC.

A few counts support this clonotype. Relative to the germline gene, one junction end is altered; a read error may explain this. The chain links TRBV7-2 to TRBJ1-6; weak D call: TRBD1 (5 bases). CDR1 is SGHTA and CDR2 is FQGNSA in the germline V gene. The CDR3 contains 15 residues. The CDR3 reads CAGSYGPLGDSPLHF. The CDR3 nucleotides read TGTGCCGGCAGTTACGGGCCTCTCGGGGACTCACCCCTCCACTTT. The complete variable domain, with remaining parts taken from reference TRBV7-2 and TRBJ1-6, reads GAGVSQSPSNKVTEKGKDVELRCDPISGHTALYWYRQSLGQGLEFLIYFQGNSAPDKSGLPSDRFSAERTGGSVSTLTIQRTQQEDSAVYLCAGSYGPLGDSPLHFGNGTRLTVT.

This clonotype was seen a handful of times. The chain links TRBV20-1 to TRBJ2-4, with 10 bases that match TRBD1. This CDR3 spans 15 amino acids. Germline-derived CDR1 and CDR2 are DFQATT and SNEGSKA (reference sequence). With V trimmed by 3 bases and J by 13 bases, 15 bases remained unmatched. CDR3 region: CSASSSGTGDIGQYF. The CDR3, as DNA: TGCAGTGCTAGTTCTTCCGGGACAGGGGATATAGGGCAGTACTTC.

The chain joins TRBV6-5 to TRBJ2-6, with a tentative D call TRBD1 (6 bases). The CDR3 has 17 amino acids. Per the germline V gene, CDR1 is MNHEY and CDR2 is SVGAGI. V shed 4 bases and J shed 1 base, with 14 bases lying between them. This chain's CDR3 is CASSWGRGGSGANVLTF. DNA for the CDR3: TGTGCCAGCAGTTGGGGCAGGGGCGGGTCTGGGGCCAACGTCCTGACTTTC.

The chain joins TRBV28 to TRBJ1-5; 8 bases line up with TRBD1. CDR1 and CDR2 from the germline V gene are MDHEN and SYDVKM. The CDR3 spans 14 residues. After removal of 5 bases from V and 7 bases from J, the junction contained 7 bases not matched to a gene. The CDR3 reads CASSPRQGRQPQHF. The CDR3 nucleotides are TGTGCCAGCAGTCCACGACAGGGGAGGCAGCCCCAGCATTTT.

The V gene is TRBV9, the J gene TRBJ1-1; no clear D. CDR1 and CDR2 from the germline V gene are SGDLS and YYNGEE. The CDR3 has 13 residues. The V end lost 0 bases, the J end lost 7 bases, and 10 bases lay between the germline ends. CDR3 coding DNA: TGTGCCAGCAGCGTAGTGGGGATGGGTGAAGCTTTCTTT. Amino acid sequence: CASSVVGMGEAFF. Full variable domain (missing parts from reference TRBV9 and TRBJ1-1): DSGVTQTPKHLITATGQRVTLRCSPRSGDLSVYWYQQSLDQGLQFLIQYYNGEERAKGNILERFSAQQFPDLHSELNLSSLELGDSALYFCASSVVGMGEAFFGQGTRLTVV.

Comment on this clonotype: One base away lies a much larger clone, so this may be a sequencing read error. The rearrangement uses TRBV20-1 and TRBJ2-1; D gene uncertain. Germline CDR1 is DFQATT and CDR2 is SNEGSKA (reference sequence). The CDR3 is 11 residues long. V gave up 5 bases and J gave up 9 bases, with 11 bases separating them. DNA for the CDR3: TGCAGTGCTCAGGATACGGGTGAGCAGTTCTTC. It is translated as CSAQDTGEQFF.

This clonotype appeared many times. The V and J genes are TRBV12-3 or TRBV12-4 and TRBJ2-1, with 7 nucleotides matching TRBD2. After removal of 8 bases from V and 7 bases from J, the junction contained 14 bases not matched to a gene. There are 15 residues in the CDR3. The DNA for the CDR3 is TGTGCCAGCCGCATTACAAGAGCGGGGAAAAATGAGCAGTTCTTC. Translating it yields CASRITRAGKNEQFF.

This clonotype was observed once. A much more abundant neighbour one base away suggests this may be a read error. The chain carries TRBV28 and TRBJ2-1, with 8 nucleotides matching TRBD2. V shed 9 bases and J 7 bases; nucleotides not matched to a gene: 8. The CDR3 totals 13 residues. CDR1 MDHEN and CDR2 SYDVKM come from the germline V gene. The CDR3 coding sequence is TGTGCCAGAAGTGAGGAGCGGGGGAATGAGCAGTTCTTC. It translates to CARSEERGNEQFF.